What follows is one T cell receptor beta chain and its context. Its target is not known. Germline V gives CDR1 KGHSH, CDR2 LQKENI. The CDR3 covers 17 residues. The V and J ends lost 0 bases and 0 bases, in that order; junction bases with no gene match: 4. The data were produced by immunoSEQ multiplex PCR, yet TCRdb's version contains in-frame clones alone and is incomplete. The sample holds 150,000 or so clones, about 88% seen once. The data originate from a study of T cell responses to AZD1222 COVID-19 vaccine. Findings of the study overall: Among vaccine-associated CD4 TCRs, coverage spanned spike, with dominance at 160-218 and 743-854. Reportedly, close to half of spike-specific TCRs are directed against unmutated variant regions. White British people made up most donors, females outnumbered males, and clonal diversity was possibly underestimated.

This sequence joins TRBV18 and TRBJ2-5; TRBD1 agrees at 10 bases. This specimen consisted of peripheral blood, obtained on day 0 of AZD1222 vaccination. The sequence was collected from an adult in good health. CDR3 loop: CASSPPRGTGDQETQYF. Written as DNA, the CDR3 is TGTGCCAGCTCACCACCACGAGGGACAGGGGACCAAGAGACCCAGTACTTC.